Each of the 22 T cell receptor beta chains below was sequenced from the same sample in a study of T cells in Graves' hyperthyroidism and ophthalmopathy. The source material, RNA transcripts, was used to amplify TCR beta CDR3 regions. The TCR CDR3 first-round RT-PCR relied on the HTBI primer set. TCRdb recomputed calls from the multiplex PCR reads with MiXCR, one row per CDR3 protein. The table records hundreds of thousands of distinct CDR3 sequences, about a fifth of them present only once. The specimen sequenced was blood. Every receptor here comes from a woman aged 18-29 years with Graves' hyperthyroidism.

This clonotype was observed at least ten times. This chain connects TRBV12-3 or TRBV12-4 to TRBJ1-3; D call uncertain. The CDR3 totals 16 residues. With 2 bases removed from V and 0 bases from J, the gap between germline ends came to 11 bases. The CDR3 DNA reads as TGTGCCAGCAGTTTACCCCGTCTGGGCTCTGGAAACACCATATATTTT. This translates into CASSLPRLGSGNTIYF.

The V gene is TRBV11-2, the J gene TRBJ2-7; D may be TRBD1 or TRBD2 (6 bases each). In germline, CDR1 is SGHAT, CDR2 FQNNGV. The CDR3 sequence is 16 residues long. The ends were cut back, 1 base at V and 1 base at J, with 14 bases in the middle. The CDR3 DNA reads as TGTGCCAGCAGCTTAGTCTTCACGGGGGCTTCCTACGAGCAGTACTTC. Its protein product is CASSLVFTGASYEQYF.

Many counts were recorded for this clonotype. V usage is TRBV6-1 and J usage is TRBJ1-2; tentatively, D is TRBD1 (5 bases). The germline V gene encodes CDR1 MNHNS and CDR2 SASEGT. The CDR3 has 16 amino acids. Trimming removed 4 bases at V and 0 bases at J, with 15 bases between. CDR3 in DNA: TGTGCCAGCAGTGGACCCGGGACCGCTCCTAACTATGGCTACACCTTC. It codes for CASSGPGTAPNYGYTF.

This clonotype was recorded at least ten times. V usage is TRBV5-1 and J usage is TRBJ1-5; 9 bases are a match to TRBD1. V lost 4 bases to trimming and J lost 4 bases; unmatched junction nucleotides: 6. This CDR3 comprises 15 residues. Per germline, CDR1 SGHRS and CDR2 YFSETQ. CDR3 protein: CASSPTGTGNQPQHF. CDR3 nucleotides: TGCGCCAGCAGCCCCACCGGGACAGGGAATCAGCCCCAGCATTTT.

The V call is TRBV19, the J call TRBJ1-5; D unresolved. Trimming took 7 bases from V and 0 from J, leaving 7 bases between them. Per the germline V gene, CDR1 is LNHDA and CDR2 is SQIVND (reference sequence). The CDR3 runs 13 residues. The CDR3 nucleotides are TGTGCCAGTAAGTACGATAGCAATCAGCCCCAGCATTTT. Translating gives CASKYDSNQPQHF.

The rearrangement joins TRBV6-1 to TRBJ2-7; 9 positions match TRBD1. This CDR3 has 15 residues. Germline V gives CDR1 MNHNS, CDR2 SASEGT. V lost 7 bases, J lost 1 base, and 8 bases stayed unmatched. The CDR3 protein is CASNPGQGLSYEQYF. In DNA form, the CDR3 reads TGTGCCAGCAACCCGGGACAGGGACTTTCCTACGAGCAGTACTTC.

The chain has TRBV28 and TRBJ2-7; 7 positions agree with TRBD2. V lost 5 bases and J lost 0; bases outside the gene matches: 7. This CDR3 has 15 residues. The germline V gene encodes CDR1 MDHEN and CDR2 SYDVKM. CDR3 loop: CASSRYPGGSYEQYF. CDR3 coding DNA: TGTGCCAGCAGTCGATACCCGGGGGGCTCCTACGAGCAGTACTTC.

Only a few counts were recorded for this clonotype. The V call is TRBV5-1, the J call TRBJ2-7; TRBD2 aligns across 9 bases. V was clipped by 0 bases and J by 2 bases; unmatched bases: 6. CDR1 and CDR2 from the germline V gene are SGHRS and YFSETQ. The CDR3 is 16 amino acids. CDR3 sequence: CASSLAGLASTYEQYF. CDR3 nucleotides: TGCGCCAGCAGCTTGGCCGGACTAGCGAGTACCTACGAGCAGTACTTC.

This clonotype has at least ten counts. The chain carries TRBV7-9 and TRBJ2-7; the D is unclear. The CDR3 sequence is 13 residues long. V was pared by 0 bases and J by 0 bases, with 3 bases between. Germline assignment: CDR1 SEHNR and CDR2 FQNEAQ (reference sequence). CDR3 DNA sequence: TGTGCCAGCAGCTTAGCGGACTCCTACGAGCAGTACTTC. This sequence encodes CASSLADSYEQYF.

This clonotype was counted at least ten times. The chain couples TRBV5-1 to TRBJ2-2; 7 bases are shared with TRBD1. The CDR3 length is 15 residues. The V gene's germline CDR1 is SGHRS and CDR2 YFSETQ. Germline trimming cut 4 bases from V and 6 bases from J; bases unmatched to any gene: 9. CDR3 loop: CASSADRARSGELFF. In DNA form, the CDR3 reads TGCGCCAGCAGCGCTGACAGGGCCAGGTCCGGGGAGCTGTTTTTT.

This clonotype has at least ten counts. The chain is built from TRBV5-1 and TRBJ1-1; 10 bases align to TRBD1. Germline loops: CDR1 SGHRS, CDR2 YFSETQ. The CDR3 has 14 residues. After removal of 4 bases from V and 3 bases from J, the junction contained 3 bases not matched to a gene. CDR3 region: CASSQGTGDTEAFF. Here the CDR3 DNA reads TGCGCCAGCAGCCAAGGGACAGGGGACACTGAAGCTTTCTTT.

In regard to this clonotype: A much larger clone is a single base away; this may be a read error. V is TRBV25-1 and J is TRBJ1-1; tentative D call: TRBD1 (6 bases). The CDR3 totals 13 residues. The germline gives CDR1 MGHDK, CDR2 SYGVNS. The CDR3 nucleotides read TGTTCCAGCAGTCGCCACAGGGCCCAAGAGGCTTTCTTT. It encodes CSSSRHRAQEAFF.

In its sample, this clonotype was seen a few times. The V gene is TRBV12-3 or TRBV12-4, the J gene TRBJ2-2, with 10 bases that match TRBD2. The CDR3 sequence is 16 residues long. V was pared by 6 bases and J by 8 bases, with 12 bases of the junction left unmatched. The CDR3: CASSRPSGGVPGELFF. The DNA of the CDR3 is TGTGCCAGCAGCCGTCCCAGCGGGGGGGTGCCTGGGGAGCTGTTTTTT.

This clonotype was recorded many times. This chain uses TRBV11-1 with TRBJ2-5, with a possible D match to TRBD1 (6 bases). This CDR3 spans 15 amino acids. Germline assignment: CDR1 SGHAT and CDR2 FQDESV (reference sequence). V was trimmed by 4 bases and J by 4 bases, leaving 16 bases between them. The CDR3 DNA reads as TGTGCCAGCAGCTCGAGTATAACAGGGCGAGAGACCCAGTACTTC. It encodes CASSSSITGRETQYF.

The V gene is TRBV7-3, the J gene TRBJ2-2, with 10 bases identical to TRBD1. The CDR3 extends over 18 amino acids. V was pared by 4 bases and J by 0 bases, with 8 bases of the junction left unmatched. In germline, CDR1 is SGHTA, CDR2 FQGTGA. The CDR3 DNA reads TGTGCCAGCAGCTCCCGGGACAGGGGCCTTTCGAACACCGGGGAGCTGTTTTTT. It is translated as CASSSRDRGLSNTGELFF.

This clonotype was detected ten times or more. The chain recombines TRBV5-1 with TRBJ1-5; the match to TRBD1 covers 7 bases. Germline V gene sequence: CDR1 SGHRS, CDR2 YFSETQ. This CDR3 contains 15 residues. The V and J ends lost 4 bases and 3 bases, in that order; junction bases with no gene match: 7. The CDR3 DNA follows: TGCGCCAGCAGCATGACCGGGACAGCCAATCAGCCCCAGCATTTT. Translating gives CASSMTGTANQPQHF.

This clonotype was picked up many times. The rearrangement joins TRBV28 to TRBJ1-2; D unclear. Germline V gene lookup returns CDR1 MDHEN and CDR2 SYDVKM. V was trimmed by 3 bases and J by 4 bases, leaving 9 bases between them. CDR3 size: 13 residues. CDR3 sequence: CASSFGFSYGYTF. The CDR3 DNA is TGTGCCAGCAGTTTCGGATTCTCCTATGGCTACACCTTC.

There are many counts of this clonotype. This chain uses TRBV4-2 with TRBJ2-5; D not certain. Trimming cost V 0 bases and J 7 bases, with 12 bases left between them. Germline lookup yields CDR1 LGHNA and CDR2 YNFKEQ. The CDR3 has 14 residues. CDR3 in DNA: TGTGCCAGCAGCCAAGAAGGGCAGGCCAGGACCCAGTACTTC. Protein product: CASSQEGQARTQYF.

The table lists this clonotype with many counts. V usage is TRBV18 and J usage is TRBJ1-1; 10 bases are a match to TRBD1. This CDR3 spans 16 amino acids. J lost 1 base, V lost 6 bases, and 8 bases had no gene match. CDR1 is KGHSH, CDR2 LQKENI, per germline. CDR3 DNA: TGTGCCAGCTCGCCGGGACAGGGGTGGGCGAACACTGAAGCTTTCTTT. The encoded protein is CASSPGQGWANTEAFF.

This clonotype occurred many times. The rearrangement joins TRBV20-1 to TRBJ2-5; D unclear. Trimming shortened V by 3 bases and J by 7 bases, and 15 bases separated the two germline ends. Germline values: CDR1 DFQATT, CDR2 SNEGSKA (reference sequence). This CDR3 has 13 amino acids. As DNA, the CDR3 is TGCAGTGCTAGGGCAGGTTCGCCTTTGACCCAGTACTTC. Translated, it gives CSARAGSPLTQYF.

There are many counts of this clonotype. The rearrangement links TRBV4-2 to TRBJ1-2; perhaps TRBD1 as D (6 bases). Trimming took off 3 bases at V and 6 bases at J, with 20 bases between the two ends. The CDR3 totals 16 residues. CDR1 and CDR2 from the germline V gene are LGHNA and YNFKEQ. CDR3 nucleotides: TGTGCCAGCAGCCATACCGGGACATCCTTTGAGGATGGCTACACCTTC. Protein sequence: CASSHTGTSFEDGYTF.

This clonotype was recorded at least ten times. Written as DNA, the CDR3 is TGCAGTGCTGAAGCTTCTAGGTGGGGCAAAGAGACCCAGTACTTC. Translation gives CSAEASRWGKETQYF. The chain has TRBV20-1 and TRBJ2-5, with D perhaps TRBD1 (5 bases). Germline V gives CDR1 DFQATT, CDR2 SNEGSKA (reference sequence). V was trimmed by 5 bases and J by 3 bases, leaving 19 bases between them. The CDR3 runs to 15 residues.